This TCR beta chain was captured in a study of shared clonotypes between healthy human individuals. Study-wide background: Each donor had three CD4 naive, three CD4 memory, two CD8 naive and one CD8 memory plate. Whole-study results and caveats: Larger estimated richness was generally seen in naive subsets than in memory subsets. Large depth notwithstanding, sorted-subset sequencing proved incomplete by rarefaction.

Assay: immunoSEQ multiplex PCR; the TCRdb copy retains only in-frame clones and omits some. Of 2 million to 2.5 million clones in the sample, under 97% were seen once. Investigators divided CD4+ cells into CD45RA+ naive and CD45RA-negative memory subsets. This clone was recorded once. The antigen is not known. The CDR3 runs 15 residues. Per the germline V gene, CDR1 is SGHTS and CDR2 is YDEGEE. Germline trimming cut 4 bases from V and 4 bases from J; bases unmatched to any gene: 8. The chain employs TRBV5-8 and TRBJ1-1, with 9 positions matching TRBD1. The TCR originated in a man in his late teens or twenties in good health. Sequenced: naive CD4+ T cells sorted from blood. Documented subset: CD45RA+ positively selected. In DNA form, the CDR3 reads TGTGCCAGCAGCCTAACAGGGGGCCTCGGCACTGAAGCTTTCTTT. This codes for CASSLTGGLGTEAFF.